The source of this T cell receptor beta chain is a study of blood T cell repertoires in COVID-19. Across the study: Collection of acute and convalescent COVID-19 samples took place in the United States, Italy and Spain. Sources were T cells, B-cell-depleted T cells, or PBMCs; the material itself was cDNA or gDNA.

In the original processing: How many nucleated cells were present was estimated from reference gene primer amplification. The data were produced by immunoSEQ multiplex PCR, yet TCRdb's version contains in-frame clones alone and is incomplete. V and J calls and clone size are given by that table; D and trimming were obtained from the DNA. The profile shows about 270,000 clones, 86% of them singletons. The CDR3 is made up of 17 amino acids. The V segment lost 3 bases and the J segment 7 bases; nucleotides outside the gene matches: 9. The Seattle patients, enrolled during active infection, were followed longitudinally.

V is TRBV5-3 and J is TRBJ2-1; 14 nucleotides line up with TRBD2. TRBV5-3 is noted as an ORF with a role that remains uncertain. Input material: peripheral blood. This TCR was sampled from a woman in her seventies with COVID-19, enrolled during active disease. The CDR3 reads CARSSPTSGGAKNEQFF. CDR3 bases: TGTGCCAGAAGCTCCCCGACTAGCGGGGGGGCAAAGAATGAGCAGTTCTTC.